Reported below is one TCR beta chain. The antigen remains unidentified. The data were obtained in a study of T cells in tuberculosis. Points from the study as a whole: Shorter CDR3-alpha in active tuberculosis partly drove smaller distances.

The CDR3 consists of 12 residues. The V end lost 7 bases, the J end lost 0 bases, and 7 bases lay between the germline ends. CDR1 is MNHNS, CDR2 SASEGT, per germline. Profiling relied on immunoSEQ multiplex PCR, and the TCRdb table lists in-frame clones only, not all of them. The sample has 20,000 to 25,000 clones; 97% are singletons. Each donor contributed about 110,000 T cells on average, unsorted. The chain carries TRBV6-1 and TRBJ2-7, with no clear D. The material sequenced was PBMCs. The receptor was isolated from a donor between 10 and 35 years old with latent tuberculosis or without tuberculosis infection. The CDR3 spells CASTRSSYEQYF. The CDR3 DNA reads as TGTGCCAGCACGAGGAGCTCCTACGAGCAGTACTTC.